One and the same sample provided the 31 T cell receptor beta chains below, sequenced in a study of T cells in women clearing cervical HPV infection. Using immunoSEQ multiplex PCR, the repertoire was profiled, and TCRdb retains in-frame clones only, with some absent. The table for this sample gives about 40,000 clones. What was sequenced was blood buffy coat. The receptor source for this set is a woman between 18 and 70 years old with a cervical HPV16 infection that either progressed to CIN3+ or cleared (not recorded which).

A word on this clone: The read ends 3 residues early relative to the CDR3; the germline J gene fills the gap. The J gene is TRBJ2-7, the V gene TRBV6-2 or TRBV6-3; TRBD1 aligns across 7 bases. CDR1 and CDR2 (germline): MNHEY, SVGEGT. The CDR3 length is 15 residues. V shed 2 bases and J 5 bases; nucleotides not matched to a gene: 9. The CDR3 protein is CASSYGRGLRNEQYF. The sequenced CDR3 bases are TGTGCCAGCAGTTACGGAAGGGGGCTAAGGAACGAG.

Incomplete CDR3 DNA: TGCGCCAGCAGCTTCCGCGGGGGAGGACCCTCCTACAATGAG. This gives the protein CASSFRGGGPSYNE. The entire CDR3 is CASSFRGGGPSYNEQFF. The chain combines TRBV5-1 with TRBJ2-1, with TRBD2 matching over 7 bases. The CDR3 is cut off 3 residues early in the read; its end comes from the germline J gene. Germline CDR1 SGHRS, CDR2 YFSETQ. There are 17 residues in the CDR3. V was clipped by 2 bases and J by 0 bases; unmatched bases: 8. The whole variable domain, remainder taken from reference TRBV5-1 and TRBJ2-1, is KAGVTQTPRYLIKTRGQQVTLSCSPISGHRSVSWYQQTPGQGLQFLFEYFSETQRNKGNFPGRFSGRQFSNSRSEMNVSTLELGDSALYLCASSFRGGGPSYNEQFFGPGTRLTVL.

In the case of this clone: The read gets to within 3 residues of the CDR3 end, and the germline J gene fills in the rest. The chain couples TRBV19 to TRBJ2-6; 9 positions match TRBD1. The J segment lost 2 bases and the V segment lost 2 bases, leaving 7 bases of the junction unmatched. This CDR3 is built from 18 residues. Germline V gene lookup returns CDR1 LNHDA and CDR2 SQIVND (reference sequence). This chain's CDR3 is CASSIWDRAHPGANVLTF. CDR3 DNA (partial): TGTGCCAGTAGTATATGGGACAGGGCTCACCCTGGGGCCAACGTC.

With respect to this clone: The read halts 3 residues ahead of the CDR3 end, with the missing end drawn from the germline J gene. The gene calls are TRBV7-3 and TRBJ2-1, with D tentatively TRBD2 (6 bases). Germline assignment: CDR1 SGHTA and CDR2 FQGTGA. V lost 2 bases and J lost 9, with 11 bases in between. This CDR3 contains 13 residues. CDR3 in amino acids: CASSLVGGGEQFF. The sequenced CDR3 bases are TGTGCCAGCAGCTTAGTCGGGGGAGGTGAG.

With respect to this clone: The read terminates 3 residues ahead of where the CDR3 ends, so the germline J gene completes it. The chain joins TRBV18 to TRBJ2-6; perhaps TRBD1 as D (6 bases). V lost 1 base, J lost 4 bases, and 20 bases lay in between. The germline gives CDR1 KGHSH, CDR2 LQKENI. The CDR3 has 19 residues. CDR3 in amino acids: CASSPRALRQRGGANVLTF. The CDR3 bases that were read are TGTGCCAGCTCACCACGAGCTCTGCGACAGAGGGGGGGGGCCAACGTC.

As concerns this clone: Read coverage stops 3 residues before the CDR3 terminus; the germline J gene supplies the remainder. This rearrangement joins TRBV20-1 to TRBJ1-5; D perhaps matches TRBD1 (5 bases). Trimming removed 4 bases at V and 5 bases at J, with 12 bases between. The germline gives CDR1 DFQATT, CDR2 SNEGSKA (reference sequence). The CDR3 is 13 residues long. This CDR3 reads CSATTDSDQPQHF. CDR3 DNA, as far as it was read: TGCAGTGCTACCACAGACAGTGATCAGCCC.

Comment on this clone: The CDR3 goes on 3 residues after the read ends, and that part is filled in from the germline J gene. The chain uses TRBV6-1 and TRBJ2-2; D unresolved. Germline V lookup: CDR1 MNHNS, CDR2 SASEGT. This CDR3 has 13 residues. Trimming stripped 4 bases from V and 7 bases from J, with 10 bases between. The CDR3 reads CASSVLAGGELFF. The CDR3 DNA, read in part, is TGTGCCAGCAGTGTCTTGGCAGGCGGGGAG.

As for this clone: The read gets to within 3 residues of the CDR3 end, and the germline J gene fills in the rest. The chain is built from TRBV20-1 and TRBJ1-6; 8 bases line up with TRBD1. Germline V gene sequence: CDR1 DFQATT, CDR2 SNEGSKA (reference sequence). CDR3 length equals 16 residues. V gave up 6 bases and J gave up 9 bases; unmatched junction bases: 16. Incomplete CDR3 DNA: TGCAGTGCCTCCCCATTGGCACAGGGGGGGATTTCACCC. Translated, it gives CSASPLAQGGISP. The CDR3 in its entirety is CSASPLAQGGISPLHF.

Note on this clone: The CDR3 end falls 3 residues outside the read, so it is completed with the germline J gene. The chain employs TRBV20-1 and TRBJ1-2, with 8 positions matching TRBD1. The CDR3 has 14 residues. Germline values: CDR1 DFQATT, CDR2 SNEGSKA (reference sequence). V lost 6 bases and J lost 4; bases outside the gene matches: 10. The CDR3 bases that were read are TGCAGTGCCGATCGAACAGGGGGTGCCTATGGC. Translated: CSADRTGGAYG. The full CDR3 protein is CSADRTGGAYGYTF.

Regarding this clone: Coverage ceases 3 residues before the CDR3 finishes, and the germline J gene fills in the end. V usage is TRBV5-1 and J usage is TRBJ1-3; a weak D match, TRBD1 (5 bases). Looked up from germline, CDR1 is SGHRS and CDR2 is YFSETQ. This CDR3 has 15 residues. Trimming took off 1 base at V and 0 bases at J, with 8 bases between the two ends. The CDR3 DNA, read in part, is TGCGCCAGCAGCTTGTCGGGGGTCTCTGGAAACACC. Amino acids: CASSLSGVSGNT. The full CDR3 is CASSLSGVSGNTIYF.

Turning to this clone: Sequencing ends 3 residues short of the CDR3 end; the germline J gene provides the rest. V and J are TRBV4-1 and TRBJ1-2; 9 nucleotides agree with TRBD1. Germline V lookup: CDR1 MGHRA, CDR2 YSYEKL. Trimming cost V 4 bases and J 0 bases; bases outside gene matches: 3. The CDR3 is 15 amino acids. The sequenced CDR3 bases are TGCGCCAGCAGCCCAGGGACAGGGCCTAACTATGGC. This encodes CASSPGTGPNYG. The CDR3, in full, reads CASSPGTGPNYGYTF.

With respect to this clone: The CDR3 goes on 3 residues after the read ends, and that part is filled in from the germline J gene. The gene calls are TRBV9 and TRBJ2-2, with TRBD2 identical over 13 bases. The length of the CDR3 is 17 residues. Germline values: CDR1 SGDLS, CDR2 YYNGEE. With V trimmed by 2 bases and J by 5 bases, 6 bases remained unmatched. The CDR3 bases that were read are TGTGCCAGCAGCGTCACTAGCGGGAGGGCGAGGACCGGGGAG. It specifies CASSVTSGRARTGE. The CDR3, in full, reads CASSVTSGRARTGELFF.

For this clone: The read is 3 residues too short to cover the CDR3 end, so that end is filled in from the germline J gene. The chain recombines TRBV2 with TRBJ2-1; a weak D match, TRBD2 (5 bases). The ends were cut back, 5 bases at V and 4 bases at J, with 18 bases in the middle. Per the germline V gene, CDR1 is SNHLY and CDR2 is FYNNEI. The CDR3 consists of 16 residues. CDR3 bases read: TGTGCCAGCAGTCCCACCTTGGTAGCGACTTACAATGAG. Protein sequence: CASSPTLVATYNE. The whole CDR3 region reads CASSPTLVATYNEQFF. Based on the CDR3 plus reference TRBV2 and TRBJ2-1, the full variable domain is EPEVTQTPSHQVTQMGQEVILRCVPISNHLYFYWYRQILGQKVEFLVSFYNNEISEKSEIFDDQFSVERPDGSNFTLKIRSTKLEDSAMYFCASSPTLVATYNEQFFGPGTRLTVL.

In the case of this clone: The read terminates 3 residues ahead of where the CDR3 ends, so the germline J gene completes it. The rearrangement links TRBV29-1 to TRBJ2-7; D may be TRBD1 (5 bases). Trimming cost V 0 bases and J 0 bases, with 9 bases left between them. This CDR3 spans 14 amino acids. Per germline, CDR1 SQVTM and CDR2 ANQGSEA. CDR3 bases read: TGCAGCGTTGAAGATCCAGGGATCTCCTACGAG. It specifies CSVEDPGISYE. The whole CDR3 protein is CSVEDPGISYEQYF.

Comments on this clone: Read sequence stops 3 residues before the CDR3 end, and the germline J gene provides the missing end. This chain connects TRBV20-1 to TRBJ2-7; 11 nucleotides line up with TRBD2. From germline, CDR1 is DFQATT and CDR2 SNEGSKA (reference sequence). CDR3 length equals 16 residues. V lost 3 bases and J lost 3; bases outside the gene matches: 10. CDR3 loop: CSASTLLAGVIYEQYF. CDR3 bases read: TGCAGTGCTAGCACCCTACTAGCGGGAGTGATCTACGAG.

The sequenced CDR3 bases are TGTGCCAGCAGTTATGGGGGGATCACTGAA. Translating it yields CASSYGGITE. The whole CDR3 protein reads CASSYGGITEAFF. The rearrangement uses TRBV6-2 or TRBV6-3 and TRBJ1-1, with TRBD1 as a possible D gene (5 bases). The read ends 3 residues early relative to the CDR3; the germline J gene fills the gap. The length of the CDR3 is 13 residues. Trimming pared 3 bases from V and 4 bases from J, leaving 9 bases between. CDR1 is MNHEY, CDR2 SVGEGT, per germline.

As concerns this clone: The CDR3 is cut off 3 residues early in the read; its end comes from the germline J gene. The chain employs TRBV11-3 and TRBJ1-5; a possible D gene is TRBD1 (5 bases). Trimming shortened V by 2 bases and J by 4 bases, and 12 bases separated the two germline ends. Germline V CDR1 and CDR2: SGHNT, YENEEA. The CDR3 has 15 amino acids. CDR3 DNA (partial): TGTGCCAGCAGCTTACCAGGGAAGCGAAATCAGCCC. It is translated as CASSLPGKRNQP. The full CDR3 is CASSLPGKRNQPQHF.

On this clone: The read terminates 3 residues ahead of where the CDR3 ends, so the germline J gene completes it. This chain uses TRBV5-6 with TRBJ1-6, with D possibly TRBD1 on 6 matching bases. This CDR3 is built from 14 residues. The V gene's germline CDR1 is SGHDT and CDR2 YYEEEE. The V end was cut by 4 bases, the J end by 8 bases, with 13 bases between. CDR3: CASSQGPGDSPLHF. The sequenced CDR3 bases are TGTGCCAGCAGCCAAGGCCCAGGGGATTCACCC.

Concerning this clone itself: Read data end 3 residues before the CDR3 end; the end is taken from the germline J gene. The rearrangement links TRBV7-3 to TRBJ2-1; 7 bases map to TRBD1. The CDR3 is 15 residues long. V dropped 5 bases and J dropped 5; count of bases not matched to a gene: 9. Germline loops: CDR1 SGHTA, CDR2 FQGTGA. The chain's CDR3 is CASSPRQGQDNEQFF. The DNA read from the CDR3 is TGTGCCAGCAGCCCCCGACAGGGACAAGACAATGAG.

Turning to this clone: The read stops 3 residues short of the end of the CDR3; the missing end is completed from the germline J gene. V usage is TRBV10-1 and J usage is TRBJ1-1; weak D call: TRBD1 (5 bases). Germline CDR1 is WNHNN and CDR2 is SYGVQD (reference sequence). The CDR3 totals 16 residues. Trimming removed 2 bases at V and 4 bases at J, with 17 bases between. Incomplete CDR3 DNA: TGCGCCAGCAGTGAGAGGGACGGGGGTTCGGCCACTGAA. Translating gives CASSERDGGSATE. The full-length CDR3 reads as CASSERDGGSATEAFF.

As for this clone: The sequence runs out 3 residues before the end of the CDR3; the remainder is reconstructed from the germline J gene. The J gene is TRBJ2-5, the V gene TRBV6-4, with D possibly TRBD2 on 6 matching bases. Trimming shortened V by 8 bases and J by 4 bases, and 11 bases separated the two germline ends. Germline V lookup: CDR1 MRHNA, CDR2 SNTAGT. The CDR3 length is 12 residues. The CDR3 DNA, read in part, is TGTGCCAGCGGAGGGCCCCGAGAGACC. Translation: CASGGPRET. The whole CDR3 reads CASGGPRETQYF.

CDR3 loop: CASSLFPLNTEAFF. The covered CDR3 bases are TGTGCCAGCAGTTTGTTCCCTTTGAACACTGAA. V and J are TRBV27 and TRBJ1-1; no reliable D call. The sequence runs out 3 residues before the end of the CDR3; the remainder is reconstructed from the germline J gene. The V and J ends lost 3 bases and 0 bases respectively, with 8 bases between them. This CDR3 contains 14 residues. Germline V CDR1 and CDR2: MNHEY, SMNVEV (reference sequence).

With respect to this clone: From the germline J gene comes the end of the CDR3, since the read stops 3 residues before it. The rearrangement joins TRBV19 to TRBJ1-2, with 9 bases aligning to TRBD1. The CDR3 is 13 amino acids. Germline V gives CDR1 LNHDA, CDR2 SQIVND (reference sequence). The chain's CDR3 is CASSVTGGRGYTF. Partial CDR3 DNA: TGTGCCAGTAGTGTTACAGGGGGCCGGGGC.

Concerning this clone: The read ends 3 residues early relative to the CDR3; the germline J gene fills the gap. The V call is TRBV19, the J call TRBJ2-1, with 15 bases matching TRBD2. The CDR3 totals 17 residues. The V and J ends lost 5 bases and 9 bases, in that order; junction bases with no gene match: 11. Germline lookup yields CDR1 LNHDA and CDR2 SQIVND (reference sequence). The CDR3: CASSPSGLAGGMSEQFF. The sequenced part of the CDR3 DNA is TGTGCCAGTAGTCCCAGCGGACTAGCGGGGGGGATGTCTGAG.

For this clone: The read ends 3 residues shy of where the CDR3 ends; the end is completed using the germline J gene. The chain combines TRBV20-1 with TRBJ2-3, with 8 positions matching TRBD2. With 0 bases clipped from V and 7 bases from J, the junction kept 15 bases outside the gene matches. Germline V gene data show CDR1 as DFQATT and CDR2 as SNEGSKA (reference sequence). CDR3 length: 17 amino acids. This CDR3 is CSARETWGSGNLHTQYF. The sequenced CDR3 bases are TGCAGTGCTAGAGAGACCTGGGGTAGCGGGAATCTTCATACG.

In regard to this clone: The read ends 3 residues early relative to the CDR3; the germline J gene fills the gap. The chain has TRBV20-1 and TRBJ1-2; possibly TRBD1 for D (6 bases). Germline V lookup: CDR1 DFQATT, CDR2 SNEGSKA (reference sequence). There are 13 residues in the CDR3. The DNA read from the CDR3 is TGCAGTGCTAGCCTCGACAGGTCCGGGGGC. It specifies CSASLDRSGG. The full CDR3 protein is CSASLDRSGGYTF.

Considering frequency, this clone is medium-sized. The sequence runs out 3 residues before the end of the CDR3; the remainder is reconstructed from the germline J gene. This sequence joins TRBV6-2 or TRBV6-3 and TRBJ2-1, with 7 bases lining up with TRBD2. This CDR3 region has 16 residues. Per the germline V gene, CDR1 is MNHEY and CDR2 is SVGEGT. V trimming: 4 bases; J trimming: 5 bases; junction bases outside the gene matches: 11. CDR3 amino acids: CASSFLAEGVNNEQFF. The sequenced part of the CDR3 DNA is TGTGCCAGCAGTTTCCTAGCGGAAGGGGTCAACAATGAG.

Concerning this clone: The DNA ends 3 residues before the CDR3 does, and the rest of the CDR3 is filled in from the germline J gene. The V call is TRBV5-1, the J call TRBJ1-4; 8 bases line up with TRBD1. CDR1 and CDR2 from the germline V gene are SGHRS and YFSETQ. The V and J ends lost 3 bases and 8 bases, in that order; junction bases with no gene match: 9. The CDR3 is made up of 15 amino acids. Partial CDR3 DNA: TGCGCCAGCAGCTGGGAGGACAGGGCTGCCGAAAAA. Its translation: CASSWEDRAAEK. The whole CDR3 reads CASSWEDRAAEKLFF.

A remark on this clone: The CDR3 extends 3 residues past the end of the read, so its final part is completed from the germline J gene. V gene TRBV18 combines with J gene TRBJ2-2, with D possibly being TRBD1 (6 bases). Trimming stripped 3 bases from V and 7 bases from J, with 18 bases between. This CDR3 has 16 residues. Germline V lookup: CDR1 KGHSH, CDR2 LQKENI. Incomplete CDR3 DNA: TGTGCCAGCTCACCGTCATGGGACATAGGGAACGGGGAG. It codes for CASSPSWDIGNGE. The complete CDR3 protein is CASSPSWDIGNGELFF.

Regarding this clone: Coverage ceases 3 residues before the CDR3 finishes, and the germline J gene fills in the end. The chain carries TRBV7-9 and TRBJ2-3; D is possibly TRBD2 (5 bases). CDR1 SEHNR and CDR2 FQNEAQ come from the germline V gene (reference sequence). This CDR3 comprises 15 residues. Trimming pared 1 base from V and 1 base from J, leaving 9 bases between. The DNA read from the CDR3 is TGTGCCAGCAGCTTAGGAGGGTTACGCACAGATACG. The encoded protein is CASSLGGLRTDT. The entire CDR3 reads CASSLGGLRTDTQYF.

Regarding this clone: The read ends 3 residues early relative to the CDR3; the germline J gene fills the gap. The J gene is TRBJ1-4, the V gene TRBV28, with D possibly matching TRBD1 (6 bases). In germline, CDR1 is MDHEN, CDR2 SYDVKM. Trimming removed 11 bases at V and 8 bases at J, with 18 bases between. The CDR3 sequence is 13 residues long. CDR3 DNA, as far as it was read: TGTGCCCACGTGGGGGCGGGGGGGGAAAAA. It encodes CAHVGAGGEK. The whole CDR3 sequence is CAHVGAGGEKLFF.